This T cell receptor (beta chain) appears in the sequencing data of a study of control samples from healthy donors and cancer patients. Sequenced by immunoSEQ multiplex PCR; TCRdb stores in-frame clones only, minus some. The sample has thousands of clones, about four fifths seen once. The CDR3 runs to 14 residues. Germline CDR1 and CDR2: MDHEN and SYDVKM. V shed 1 base, J shed 8 bases, and the junction held 4 bases outside the gene matches. This sequence was found in a man in his 70s with lung cancer. Sequenced material: PBMCs. The chain carries TRBV28 and TRBJ2-3; 9 positions agree with TRBD1. CDR3 loop: CASSLLQGAGTQYF. The CDR3 nucleotides read TGTGCCAGCAGTTTATTACAGGGGGCCGGTACGCAGTATTTT.